Reported below is one T cell receptor beta chain. What it recognizes is unknown. The entry originates in a study of cytomegalovirus exposure and HLA in healthy donors. Study results and caveats: Prior analysis indicated that the majority of TCR beta V segments exhibited productivity approximately 87% or approximately 30% of the time. CMV serostatus was the only immune exposure information that was available. In a later analysis, across HLA loci, associated TCR counts were highest for DRB1, lowest for HLA-C.

The V and J ends lost 2 bases and 3 bases respectively, with 5 bases between them. Per the germline V gene, CDR1 is MNHEY and CDR2 is SMNVEV (reference sequence). There are 12 residues in the CDR3. The PCR was carried out with 60 Vbeta primers and 13 Jbeta primers. TCRdb keeps only in-frame clones here, not all; method: immunoSEQ multiplex PCR. The sample includes roughly 36,000 clones. What was sequenced was PBMCs. This clonotype originated in a woman under 40 in good health and CMV-seropositive. The rearrangement joins TRBV27 to TRBJ2-7; no firm D call. Here the CDR3 reads CASSLNSYEQYF. The CDR3 DNA reads as TGTGCCAGCAGTTTAAACAGCTACGAGCAGTACTTC.